This passage covers 26 T cell receptor beta chains from one sample sequenced in a study of T cell responses to AZD1222 COVID-19 vaccine. Assay used: immunoSEQ multiplex PCR; TCRdb lists only in-frame clones, some missing. The data show 130,000 to 150,000 clones, about 89% seen once. The source was peripheral blood, collected on day 0 of MenACWY control vaccination. The receptors here all came from an adult in good health.

This chain uses TRBV24-1 with TRBJ2-1; D is possibly TRBD2 (6 bases). The CDR3 sequence is 14 residues long. Trimming shortened V by 1 base and J by 9 bases, and 12 bases separated the two germline ends. Germline CDR1 KGHDR, CDR2 SFDVKD. The CDR3 is CATSDFTGGGEQFF. The DNA for the CDR3 is TGTGCCACCAGTGATTTCACCGGGGGTGGTGAGCAGTTCTTC.

CDR3 in DNA: TGTGCCACCAGCAGACGGATCGTGGAGCCCGGGGAGCTGTTTTTT. Amino acid sequence: CATSRRIVEPGELFF. The chain joins TRBV15 to TRBJ2-2; D gene ambiguous. CDR3 length equals 15 residues. Trimming took 2 bases from V and 6 from J, leaving 13 bases between them. Per the germline V gene, CDR1 is LNHNV and CDR2 is YYDKDF (reference sequence).

This clone has only one observation. The chain uses TRBV18 and TRBJ2-1; TRBD2 matches 8 bases. The CDR3 sequence is 19 residues long. The ends lost 3 bases at V and 1 base at J; junction bases unmatched: 14. Germline lookup yields CDR1 KGHSH and CDR2 LQKENI. The CDR3 DNA is TGTGCCAGCTCACCCGCCTTGGGCATACTAGCGGCTTCCTACAATGAGCAGTTCTTC. It yields the protein CASSPALGILAASYNEQFF.

This chain joins TRBV7-6 and TRBJ2-3; 8 bases match TRBD2. The CDR3 has 16 amino acids. The ends lost 2 bases at V and 2 bases at J; junction bases unmatched: 6. Germline V gives CDR1 SGHVS, CDR2 FNYEAQ. CDR3 nucleotides: TGTGCCAGCAGCTTAATGATAGCGGGGACCACAGATACGCAGTATTTT. It specifies CASSLMIAGTTDTQYF.

This clone appeared once. The gene calls are TRBV7-8 and TRBJ2-2, with D perhaps matching TRBD1 or TRBD2 (6 bases each). Trimming left V 5 bases short and J 0 bases short, with 25 bases between. The CDR3 spans 20 residues. Germline CDR1 SGHVS, CDR2 FQNEAQ. The CDR3 DNA reads TGTGCCAGCAGCCTCTCTCGACACAGGGACTCTAATACGAACACCGGGGAGCTGTTTTTT. Translating it yields CASSLSRHRDSNTNTGELFF.

The chain is built from TRBV10-3 and TRBJ1-2; D gene unclear. Germline V CDR1 and CDR2: ENHRY, SYGVKD. The CDR3 consists of 15 residues. V was clipped by 0 bases and J by 4 bases, with 12 bases between them. The CDR3, as DNA: TGTGCCATCAGTGAGTCCCCGGCAGCCACCTATGGCTACACCTTC. Protein product: CAISESPAATYGYTF.

The CDR3 sequence is CAISEAPDRGQYF. DNA of the CDR3: TGTGCCATCAGTGAGGCGCCGGACAGGGGCCAGTACTTC. The V call is TRBV10-3, the J call TRBJ2-7; 9 bases map to TRBD1. Germline loops: CDR1 ENHRY, CDR2 SYGVKD. The CDR3 extends over 13 amino acids. V trimming: 2 bases; J trimming: 10 bases; junction bases outside the gene matches: 6.

The chain recombines TRBV6-5 with TRBJ2-6; 7 bases line up with TRBD1. Germline-derived CDR1 and CDR2 are MNHEY and SVGAGI. With V trimmed by 6 bases and J by 2 bases, 4 bases remained unmatched. The CDR3 has 15 residues. This CDR3 is CASRDQGAGANVLTF. DNA of the CDR3: TGTGCCAGCAGGGACCAGGGGGCTGGGGCCAACGTCCTGACTTTC.

The gene calls are TRBV6-2 or TRBV6-3 and TRBJ2-3; D may be TRBD1 (6 bases). The germline V gene encodes CDR1 MNHEY and CDR2 SVGEGT. Trimming shortened V by 4 bases and J by 1 base, and 12 bases separated the two germline ends. CDR3 length: 15 amino acids. Here the CDR3 reads CASSWDTRGTDTQYF. CDR3 coding DNA: TGTGCCAGCAGTTGGGACACCAGAGGCACAGATACGCAGTATTTT.

This chain uses TRBV7-9 with TRBJ1-2, with a tentative D call TRBD1 (5 bases). The germline V gene has CDR1 SEHNR and CDR2 FQNEAQ (reference sequence). There are 15 residues in the CDR3. Trimming removed 6 bases from V and 0 bases from J, with 14 bases in between. CDR3 coding DNA: TGTGCCAGCAGTCCGCGGGACGGCACTAACTATGGCTACACCTTC. Translation gives CASSPRDGTNYGYTF.

The chain recombines TRBV19 with TRBJ2-7; 7 bases match TRBD2. Germline CDR1 LNHDA, CDR2 SQIVND (reference sequence). The CDR3 contains 14 residues. V lost 3 bases to trimming and J lost 6 bases; unmatched junction nucleotides: 8. The CDR3 is CASSIFAGDGEQYF. CDR3 bases: TGTGCCAGTAGTATTTTCGCGGGAGACGGCGAGCAGTACTTC.

The chain joins TRBV7-2 to TRBJ2-1; the D call may be TRBD1 or TRBD2 (6 bases each). CDR1 and CDR2 from the germline V gene are SGHTA and FQGNSA. The V gene lost 1 base and the J gene lost 5 bases, with 15 bases spanning the gap. This CDR3 contains 16 residues. CDR3 loop: CASSLGGAGRHNEQFF. As DNA, the CDR3 is TGTGCCAGCAGCTTAGGGGGGGCAGGGCGCCACAATGAGCAGTTCTTC.

The V and J genes are TRBV10-3 and TRBJ1-1, with D perhaps matching TRBD1 (5 bases). The CDR3 is 13 residues long. In germline, CDR1 is ENHRY, CDR2 SYGVKD. V was shortened by 6 bases and J by 0 bases, with 8 bases between the two germline ends. CDR3: CAIRGDLNTEAFF. The DNA for the CDR3 is TGTGCCATCAGAGGGGACCTGAACACTGAAGCTTTCTTT.

The rearrangement uses TRBV12-3 or TRBV12-4 and TRBJ1-2, with TRBD1 as a possible D gene (5 bases). This CDR3 is built from 13 residues. Trimming removed 5 bases at V and 1 base at J, with 8 bases between. CDR3 sequence: CASSAGLNYGYTF. CDR3 DNA: TGTGCCAGCAGTGCGGGACTTAACTATGGCTACACCTTC.

This chain uses TRBV30 with TRBJ1-6; D is ambiguous. V shed 3 bases and J shed 6 bases, with 12 bases lying between them. CDR3 length equals 14 residues. Germline CDR1 reads GTSNPN; CDR2 reads SVGIG (reference sequence). The CDR3, as DNA: TGTGCCTGGAGGGTGGATACCTCTAATTCACCCCTCCACTTT. Translating it yields CAWRVDTSNSPLHF.

This rearrangement joins TRBV4-2 to TRBJ2-5, with D perhaps TRBD2 (7 bases). V lost 0 bases and J 5 bases, leaving 19 bases between the germline ends. The CDR3 runs to 17 residues. CDR1 and CDR2 (germline): LGHNA, YNFKEQ. The CDR3: CASSQDRGSGGTETQYF. The DNA for the CDR3 is TGTGCCAGCAGCCAAGATCGGGGGTCGGGGGGCACGGAGACCCAGTACTTC.

The rearrangement links TRBV9 to TRBJ2-7, with D possibly TRBD1 on 6 matching bases. The germline CDR1 and CDR2 sequences are SGDLS and YYNGEE. V was shortened by 5 bases and J by 1 base, with 13 bases between the two germline ends. The CDR3 extends over 14 amino acids. This CDR3 reads CASSLGDTSYEQYF. CDR3 DNA: TGTGCCAGCAGTTTAGGGGACACTTCCTACGAGCAGTACTTC.

The rearrangement links TRBV5-1 to TRBJ1-3; D call uncertain. Trimming shortened V by 2 bases and J by 2 bases, and 17 bases separated the two germline ends. CDR3 length: 17 amino acids. The germline V gene encodes CDR1 SGHRS and CDR2 YFSETQ. The CDR3 loop reads CASSFTPGLGTGNTIYF. CDR3 DNA sequence: TGCGCCAGCAGCTTCACCCCGGGCCTGGGGACTGGAAACACCATATATTTT.

The gene calls are TRBV9 and TRBJ2-3, with 12 bases identical to TRBD2. CDR3 length: 15 amino acids. V lost 0 bases to trimming and J lost 7 bases; unmatched junction nucleotides: 3. Looked up from germline, CDR1 is SGDLS and CDR2 is YYNGEE. This chain's CDR3 is CASSVASGGAHTQYF. The CDR3 coding sequence is TGTGCCAGCAGCGTAGCTAGCGGGGGGGCGCATACGCAGTATTTT.

The chain joins TRBV6-5 to TRBJ1-5; a weak D match, TRBD1 (6 bases). Germline CDR1 reads MNHEY; CDR2 reads SVGAGI. V was cut by 0 bases and J by 0 bases, with 9 bases left in between. The CDR3 spans 16 residues. The DNA of the CDR3 is TGTGCCAGCAGTTACTCGGACAGATATAGCAATCAGCCCCAGCATTTT. It specifies CASSYSDRYSNQPQHF.

CDR3 residues: CASTIAGTLMNTEAFF. DNA for the CDR3: TGTGCCAGTACAATCGCCGGCACCCTTATGAACACTGAAGCTTTCTTT. V is TRBV19 and J is TRBJ1-1, with D unclear. CDR3 length: 16 amino acids. Germline CDR1 reads LNHDA; CDR2 reads SQIVND (reference sequence). V lost 7 bases and J lost 0, with 18 bases in between.

The sample holds one count of this clone. This chain connects TRBV7-8 to TRBJ1-1; the D gene is possibly TRBD1 (5 bases). This CDR3 region has 13 residues. Trimming shortened V by 5 bases and J by 5 bases, and 12 bases separated the two germline ends. The germline CDR1 and CDR2 sequences are SGHVS and FQNEAQ. In DNA, the CDR3 is TGTGCCAGCAGCCTCCCAGGGAAGACTGAAGCTTTCTTT. Residues: CASSLPGKTEAFF.

V and J are TRBV6-5 and TRBJ1-5; D might be TRBD1 (5 bases). Trimming cost V 8 bases and J 2 bases, with 16 bases left between them. CDR3 length equals 15 residues. Germline CDR1 MNHEY, CDR2 SVGAGI. The CDR3 nucleotides read TGTGCCAGCGACCTCCGGGGGAACGGCAATCAGCCCCAGCATTTT. Its protein is CASDLRGNGNQPQHF.

V and J are TRBV4-2 and TRBJ1-3, with a tentative D call TRBD1 (6 bases). Looked up from germline, CDR1 is LGHNA and CDR2 is YNFKEQ. V lost 3 bases and J 2 bases, leaving 17 bases between the germline ends. The CDR3 consists of 17 residues. CDR3 loop: CASSQETGTLPGNTIYF. CDR3 nucleotides: TGTGCCAGCAGCCAGGAAACAGGGACTTTGCCTGGAAACACCATATATTTT.

By frequency in the sample, this clone is medium-sized. This rearrangement joins TRBV11-2 to TRBJ1-2; no reliable D call. CDR3 length: 14 amino acids. Germline lookup yields CDR1 SGHAT and CDR2 FQNNGV. Deletions cut 7 bases from V and 4 bases from J, with 16 bases between. The CDR3 region is CASTPREVLYGYTF. CDR3 in DNA: TGTGCCAGCACCCCACGGGAGGTTCTCTATGGCTACACCTTC.

V usage is TRBV6-5 and J usage is TRBJ1-2; the D is unclear. This CDR3 is 14 amino acids long. V gave up 2 bases and J gave up 3 bases, with 10 bases separating them. Germline V lookup: CDR1 MNHEY, CDR2 SVGAGI. CDR3 sequence reads: CASSYGGMYYGYTF. The CDR3 DNA reads as TGTGCCAGCAGTTACGGCGGGATGTACTATGGCTACACCTTC.